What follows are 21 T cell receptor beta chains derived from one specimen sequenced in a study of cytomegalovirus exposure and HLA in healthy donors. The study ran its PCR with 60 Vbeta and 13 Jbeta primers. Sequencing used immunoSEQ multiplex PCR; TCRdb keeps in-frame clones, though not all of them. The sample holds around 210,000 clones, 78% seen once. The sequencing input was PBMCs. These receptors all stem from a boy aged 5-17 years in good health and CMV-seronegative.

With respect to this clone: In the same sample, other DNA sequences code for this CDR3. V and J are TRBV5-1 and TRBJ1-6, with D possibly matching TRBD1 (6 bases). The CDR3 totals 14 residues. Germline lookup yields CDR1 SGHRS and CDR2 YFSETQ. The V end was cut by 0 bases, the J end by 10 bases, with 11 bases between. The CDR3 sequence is CASSLAQGDSPLHF. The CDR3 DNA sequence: TGCGCCAGCAGCTTGGCACAGGGAGACTCACCCCTCCACTTT.

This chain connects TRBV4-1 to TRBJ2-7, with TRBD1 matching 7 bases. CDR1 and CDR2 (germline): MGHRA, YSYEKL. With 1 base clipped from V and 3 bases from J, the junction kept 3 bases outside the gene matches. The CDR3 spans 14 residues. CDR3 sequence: CASSQGDSGYEQYF. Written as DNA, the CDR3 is TGCGCCAGCAGCCAAGGGGACAGTGGCTACGAGCAGTACTTC.

CDR3 residues: CASSAPAVTEAFF. In nucleotides, the CDR3 is TGTGCCAGCAGTGCCCCGGCGGTCACTGAAGCTTTCTTT. V is TRBV2 and J is TRBJ1-1; D uncertain. Per germline, CDR1 SNHLY and CDR2 FYNNEI. With 4 bases removed from V and 4 bases from J, the gap between germline ends came to 10 bases. The CDR3 totals 13 residues.

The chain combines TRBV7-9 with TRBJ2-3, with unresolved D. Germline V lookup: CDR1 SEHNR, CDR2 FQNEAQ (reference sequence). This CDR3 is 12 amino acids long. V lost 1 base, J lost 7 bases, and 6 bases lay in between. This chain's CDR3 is CASSLDSHTQYF. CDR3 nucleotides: TGTGCCAGCAGCTTAGACTCCCATACGCAGTATTTT.

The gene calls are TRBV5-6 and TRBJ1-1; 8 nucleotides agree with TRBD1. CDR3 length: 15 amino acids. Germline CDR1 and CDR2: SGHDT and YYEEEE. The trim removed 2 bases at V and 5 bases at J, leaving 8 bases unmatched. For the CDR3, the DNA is TGTGCCAGCAGCTTTCACAGGGGGGCGAGGACTGAAGCTTTCTTT. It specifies CASSFHRGARTEAFF.

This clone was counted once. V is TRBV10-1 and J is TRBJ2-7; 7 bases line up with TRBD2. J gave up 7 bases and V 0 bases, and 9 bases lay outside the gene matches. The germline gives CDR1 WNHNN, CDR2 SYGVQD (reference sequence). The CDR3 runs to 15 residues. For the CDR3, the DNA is TGCGCCAGCAGTGAGTCTCCCAGCCTCGGGGGGGAGCAGTACTTC. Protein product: CASSESPSLGGEQYF.

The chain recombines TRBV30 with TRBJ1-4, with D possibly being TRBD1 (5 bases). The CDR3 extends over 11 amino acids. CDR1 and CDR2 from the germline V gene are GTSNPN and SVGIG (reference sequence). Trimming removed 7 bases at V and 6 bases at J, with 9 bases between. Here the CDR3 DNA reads TGTGCCTCCACAGGCTATGAAAAACTGTTTTTT. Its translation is CASTGYEKLFF.

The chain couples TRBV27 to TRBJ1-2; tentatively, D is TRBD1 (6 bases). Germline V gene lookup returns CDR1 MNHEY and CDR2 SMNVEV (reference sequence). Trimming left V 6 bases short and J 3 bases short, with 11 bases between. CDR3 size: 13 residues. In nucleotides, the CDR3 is TGTGCCAGCAGCCAATCAGGGGACTATGGCTACACCTTC. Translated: CASSQSGDYGYTF.

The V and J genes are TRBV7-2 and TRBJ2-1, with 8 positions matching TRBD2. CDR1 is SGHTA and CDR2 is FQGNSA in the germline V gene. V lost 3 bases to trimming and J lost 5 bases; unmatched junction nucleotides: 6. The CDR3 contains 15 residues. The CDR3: CASSFLSGNHNEQFF. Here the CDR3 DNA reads TGTGCCAGCAGCTTTCTTAGCGGGAACCACAATGAGCAGTTCTTC.

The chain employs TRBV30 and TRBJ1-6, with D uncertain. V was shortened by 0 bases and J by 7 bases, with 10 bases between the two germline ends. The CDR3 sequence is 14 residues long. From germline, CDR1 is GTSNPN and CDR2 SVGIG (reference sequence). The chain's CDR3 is CAWSVRRENSPLHF. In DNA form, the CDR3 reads TGTGCCTGGAGTGTACGACGGGAGAATTCACCCCTCCACTTT.

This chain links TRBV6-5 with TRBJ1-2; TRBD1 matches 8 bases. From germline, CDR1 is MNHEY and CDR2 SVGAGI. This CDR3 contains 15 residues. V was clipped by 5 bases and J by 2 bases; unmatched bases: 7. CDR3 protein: CASSDYGTGNYGYTF. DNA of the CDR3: TGTGCCAGCAGTGACTATGGGACAGGAAACTATGGCTACACCTTC.

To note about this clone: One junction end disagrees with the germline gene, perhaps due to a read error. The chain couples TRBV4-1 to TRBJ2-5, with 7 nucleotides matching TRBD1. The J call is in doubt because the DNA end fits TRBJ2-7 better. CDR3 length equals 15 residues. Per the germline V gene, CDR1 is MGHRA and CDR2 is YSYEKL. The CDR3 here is CASSQDRGPSDEQYF. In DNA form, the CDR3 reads TGCGCCAGCAGCCAAGATAGGGGGCCCTCCGACGAGCAGTACTTC.

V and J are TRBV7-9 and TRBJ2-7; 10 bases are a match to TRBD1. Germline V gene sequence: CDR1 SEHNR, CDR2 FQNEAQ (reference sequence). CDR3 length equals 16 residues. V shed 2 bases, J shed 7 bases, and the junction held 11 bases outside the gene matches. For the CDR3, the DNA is TGTGCCAGCAGCTTATTTACGGGGACAGGGGTATTGGAGCAGTACTTC. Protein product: CASSLFTGTGVLEQYF.

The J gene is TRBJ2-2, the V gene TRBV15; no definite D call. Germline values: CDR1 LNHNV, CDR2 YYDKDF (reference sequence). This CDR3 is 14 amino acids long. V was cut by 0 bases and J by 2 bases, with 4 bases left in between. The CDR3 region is CATSRDINTGELFF. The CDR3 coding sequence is TGTGCCACCAGCAGAGATATCAACACCGGGGAGCTGTTTTTT.

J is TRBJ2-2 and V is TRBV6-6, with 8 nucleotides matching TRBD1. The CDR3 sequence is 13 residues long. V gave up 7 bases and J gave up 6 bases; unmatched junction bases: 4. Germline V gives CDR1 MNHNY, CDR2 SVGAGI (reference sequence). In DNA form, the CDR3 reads TGTGCCAGCAAACAGGGGGGACCCGGGGAGCTGTTTTTT. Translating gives CASKQGGPGELFF.

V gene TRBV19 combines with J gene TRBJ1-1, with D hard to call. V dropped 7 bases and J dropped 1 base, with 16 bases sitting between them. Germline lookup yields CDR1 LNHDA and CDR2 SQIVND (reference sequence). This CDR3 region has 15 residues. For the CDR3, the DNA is TGTGCCAGTAAAGAGGACGGGAAAGGGAACACTGAAGCTTTCTTT. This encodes CASKEDGKGNTEAFF.

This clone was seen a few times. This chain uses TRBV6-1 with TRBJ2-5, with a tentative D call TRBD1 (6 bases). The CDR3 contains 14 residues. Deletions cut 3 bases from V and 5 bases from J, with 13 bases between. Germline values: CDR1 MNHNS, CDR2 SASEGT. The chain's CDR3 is CASSDDRNGETQYF. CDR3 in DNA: TGTGCCAGCAGTGACGACAGGAATGGGGAGACCCAGTACTTC.

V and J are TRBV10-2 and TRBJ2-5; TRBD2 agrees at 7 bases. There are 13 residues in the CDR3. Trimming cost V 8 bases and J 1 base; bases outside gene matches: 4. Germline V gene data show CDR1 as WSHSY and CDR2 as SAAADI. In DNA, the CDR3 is TGCGCCAGCGGGGCGGGGGTCCAAGAGACCCAGTACTTC. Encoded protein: CASGAGVQETQYF.

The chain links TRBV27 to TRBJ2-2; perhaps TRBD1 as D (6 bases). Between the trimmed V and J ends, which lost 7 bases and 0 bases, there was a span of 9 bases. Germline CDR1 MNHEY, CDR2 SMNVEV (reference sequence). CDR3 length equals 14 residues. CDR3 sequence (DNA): TGTGCCAGCACAAGGACAGCGAACACCGGGGAGCTGTTTTTT. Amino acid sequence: CASTRTANTGELFF.

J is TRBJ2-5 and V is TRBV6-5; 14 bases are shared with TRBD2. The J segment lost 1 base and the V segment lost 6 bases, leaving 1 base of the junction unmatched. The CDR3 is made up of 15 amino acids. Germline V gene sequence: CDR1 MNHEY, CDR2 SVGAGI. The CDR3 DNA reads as TGTGCCAGCAGGGGGACTAGCGGGGGCCAAGAGACCCAGTACTTC. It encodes CASRGTSGGQETQYF.

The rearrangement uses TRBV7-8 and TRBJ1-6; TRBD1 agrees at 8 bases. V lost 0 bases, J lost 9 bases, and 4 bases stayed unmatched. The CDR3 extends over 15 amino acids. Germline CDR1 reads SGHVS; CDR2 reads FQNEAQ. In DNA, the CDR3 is TGTGCCAGCAGCTTAGCACAGGGGGAAGGTTCACCCCTCCACTTT. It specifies CASSLAQGEGSPLHF.